One sample yielded the 3 T cell receptor beta chains listed below, sequenced in a study of blood T cell repertoires in COVID-19 (TCRdb year 2020). Preparation of the library involved the immunoSEQ multiplex PCR assay. TCRdb limited this immuneACCESS table to in-frame rearrangements with V and J called. A share of clones is missing; checked studies link under half to unresolved V genes, and the rest is unexplained. For this sample the table gives 55,000 or so clones, of which almost 90% were detected only once. Over 6.5% of the sample rests with the top ten. Sequenced sample: peripheral blood. These receptors all stem from a man in his sixties with active COVID-19.

The genes are TRBV12-3 or TRBV12-4 and TRBJ2-1; 11 bases fit TRBD2. The CDR3 runs to 13 residues. V dropped 6 bases and J dropped 9; count of bases not matched to a gene: 4. CDR3 in amino acids: CASRILAGVEQFF. For the CDR3, the DNA is TGTGCCAGCAGGATACTAGCGGGAGTTGAGCAGTTCTTC.

The rearrangement uses TRBV7-6 and TRBJ2-1; the match to TRBD2 covers 10 bases. The CDR3 totals 15 residues. The V gene's germline CDR1 is SGHVS and CDR2 FNYEAQ. Germline trimming cut 0 bases from V and 9 bases from J; bases unmatched to any gene: 5. CDR3 DNA sequence: TGTGCCAGCAGCTTAGCCAGCGGGAGGGCGGTTGAGCAGTTCTTC. Amino acid sequence: CASSLASGRAVEQFF.

The chain recombines TRBV19 with TRBJ1-2; D remains ambiguous. Germline CDR1 is LNHDA and CDR2 is SQIVND (reference sequence). Trimming removed 6 bases at V and 4 bases at J, with 18 bases between. CDR3 length equals 15 residues. The CDR3, as DNA: TGTGCCAGTAGCCCGGAGGGATCACTCCCCTATGGCTACACCTTC. This gives the protein CASSPEGSLPYGYTF.